Presented here are 5 T cell receptor beta chains from one specimen sequenced in a study of cytomegalovirus exposure and HLA in healthy donors. Profiling relied on immunoSEQ multiplex PCR, and the TCRdb table lists in-frame clones only, not all of them. The sample contains 50,000 to 80,000 clones, roughly 89% of which appear only once. The specimen sequenced was PBMCs. Receptors were obtained from a woman younger than 30 in good health and CMV-seronegative.

The V gene is TRBV29-1, the J gene TRBJ2-7; 11 bases match TRBD2. The germline V gene encodes CDR1 SQVTM and CDR2 ANQGSEA. CDR3 size: 12 residues. After removal of 5 bases from V and 10 bases from J, the junction contained 7 bases not matched to a gene. DNA for the CDR3: TGCAGCGTTAAGTCTAGCGGGGGGCCTCAGTACTTC. This codes for CSVKSSGGPQYF.

This clone has a single count. The V gene is TRBV6-1, the J gene TRBJ2-3, with 9 bases identical to TRBD2. This CDR3 is 17 amino acids long. V lost 2 bases to trimming and J lost 2 bases; unmatched junction nucleotides: 8. The germline V gene encodes CDR1 MNHNS and CDR2 SASEGT. CDR3 in DNA: TGTGCCAGCAGTGAAACGGATAGCGGGAGACACACAGATACGCAGTATTTT. Translating it yields CASSETDSGRHTDTQYF.

The chain joins TRBV6-5 to TRBJ1-2; 10 positions agree with TRBD1. This CDR3 has 13 residues. Germline CDR1 is MNHEY and CDR2 is SVGAGI. V lost 6 bases, J lost 7 bases, and 5 bases stayed unmatched. This chain's CDR3 is CASSPGTGAGYTF. In DNA form, the CDR3 reads TGTGCCAGCAGCCCCGGGACAGGGGCTGGCTACACCTTC.

The CDR3 protein is CASSLGETQYF. CDR3 coding DNA: TGTGCCAGCAGTCTAGGAGAGACCCAGTACTTC. V usage is TRBV28 and J usage is TRBJ2-5; D remains ambiguous. V was shortened by 5 bases and J by 4 bases, with 5 bases between the two germline ends. Germline CDR1 and CDR2: MDHEN and SYDVKM. This CDR3 region has 11 residues.

This chain joins TRBV6-5 and TRBJ1-4, with a tentative D call TRBD1 (5 bases). Trimming cost V 0 bases and J 8 bases, with 13 bases left between them. The CDR3 spans 15 residues. The germline CDR1 and CDR2 sequences are MNHEY and SVGAGI. In DNA form, the CDR3 reads TGTGCCAGCAGTTACTCGAGGGGAGGGGACGAAAAACTGTTTTTT. Translation: CASSYSRGGDEKLFF.